The 16 T cell receptor beta chains below come from one sample, sequenced in a study of T cell responses to AZD1222 COVID-19 vaccine. The method was immunoSEQ multiplex PCR; TCRdb's version includes in-frame clones alone and lacks a portion of them. The sample carries about 150,000 clones, about nine tenths recorded once. The material was peripheral blood, obtained after recovery from COVID-19. These receptors all come from an adult who had recovered from COVID-19.

This clone was seen once. The chain couples TRBV5-6 to TRBJ1-5; D gene ambiguous. There are 18 residues in the CDR3. V was pared by 4 bases and J by 4 bases, with 24 bases between. Germline CDR1 and CDR2: SGHDT and YYEEEE. The CDR3 protein is CASSRKVGGRGYNQPQHF. The CDR3 DNA reads as TGTGCCAGCAGCCGGAAGGTTGGAGGTCGCGGCTATAATCAGCCCCAGCATTTT.

The chain joins TRBV28 to TRBJ2-7; 8 bases line up with TRBD1. J lost 0 bases, V lost 3 bases, and 4 bases had no gene match. This CDR3 is built from 15 residues. CDR1 is MDHEN, CDR2 SYDVKM, per germline. CDR3 region: CASSLLGTGSYEQYF. The CDR3 nucleotides are TGTGCCAGCAGTTTGCTCGGGACAGGCTCCTACGAGCAGTACTTC.

V and J are TRBV7-2 and TRBJ1-2, with D tentatively TRBD1 (5 bases). V gave up 5 bases and J gave up 8 bases, with 27 bases separating them. In germline, CDR1 is SGHTA, CDR2 FQGNSA. The CDR3 runs to 17 residues. CDR3 residues: CASSRGGSGPTGIGYTF. The CDR3 nucleotides read TGTGCCAGCAGCCGGGGGGGGTCGGGCCCAACGGGAATCGGCTACACCTTC.

The rearrangement uses TRBV7-3 and TRBJ2-7, with unresolved D. Germline-derived CDR1 and CDR2 are SGHTA and FQGTGA. Deletions cut 4 bases from V and 0 bases from J, with 4 bases between. CDR3 size: 12 residues. CDR3 coding DNA: TGTGCCAGCAGCTCTAACTCCTACGAGCAGTACTTC. It translates to CASSSNSYEQYF.

V gene TRBV7-9 combines with J gene TRBJ1-1; maybe TRBD1 (5 bases). CDR3 size: 14 residues. Trimming took 7 bases from V and 0 from J, leaving 12 bases between them. CDR1 is SEHNR, CDR2 FQNEAQ, per germline (reference sequence). CDR3 sequence reads: CASTQGFMNTEAFF. CDR3 in DNA: TGTGCCAGCACCCAGGGTTTTATGAACACTGAAGCTTTCTTT.

V is TRBV19 and J is TRBJ1-5; D call uncertain. This CDR3 comprises 11 residues. The V and J ends lost 7 bases and 10 bases respectively, with 11 bases between them. Germline V lookup: CDR1 LNHDA, CDR2 SQIVND (reference sequence). CDR3 amino acids: CASNKGFPQHF. The CDR3, as DNA: TGTGCCAGTAACAAGGGTTTTCCCCAGCATTTT.

The CDR3 sequence is CASSQLYGGAAPGELFF. The CDR3 nucleotides read TGCGCCAGCAGCCAATTATATGGCGGGGCCGCCCCCGGGGAGCTGTTTTTT. V and J are TRBV4-3 and TRBJ2-2, with a weak D call TRBD2 (6 bases). Trimming took 2 bases from V and 6 from J, leaving 19 bases between them. Germline-derived CDR1 and CDR2 are LGHNA and YSLEER. CDR3 length: 17 residues.

The CDR3 is CASSQDTFTYGYTF. The CDR3 region has the DNA TGTGCCAGCAGCCAAGATACATTTACCTATGGCTACACCTTC. The chain employs TRBV3-1 (or the pseudogene TRBV3-2) and TRBJ1-2; D gene unclear. The ends were cut back, 0 bases at V and 4 bases at J, with 9 bases in the middle. Germline loops: CDR1 LGHDT, CDR2 YNNKEL (reference sequence). This CDR3 contains 14 residues.

The genes are TRBV7-9 and TRBJ2-5; 7 nucleotides align to TRBD2. Per the germline V gene, CDR1 is SEHNR and CDR2 is FQNEAQ (reference sequence). Trimming cost V 5 bases and J 4 bases; bases outside gene matches: 10. The CDR3 contains 15 residues. The CDR3 DNA is TGTGCCAGCAGCAGACCCGGCGGGGGAGGAGAGACCCAGTACTTC. It encodes CASSRPGGGGETQYF.

This clone was observed once. The chain joins TRBV6-5 to TRBJ2-7; TRBD1 matches at 8 bases. Germline loops: CDR1 MNHEY, CDR2 SVGAGI. The CDR3 is 13 amino acids. Germline trimming cut 6 bases from V and 3 bases from J; bases unmatched to any gene: 4. As DNA, the CDR3 is TGTGCCAGCAGCCATACAGGGGGCTACGAGCAGTACTTC. Translating gives CASSHTGGYEQYF.

V and J are TRBV7-9 and TRBJ2-3; tentative D call: TRBD2 (6 bases). This CDR3 is built from 15 residues. Germline values: CDR1 SEHNR, CDR2 FQNEAQ (reference sequence). The V gene lost 7 bases and the J gene lost 4 bases, with 18 bases spanning the gap. In DNA form, the CDR3 reads TGTGCCAGCACCGAGGGCGGGGCCCTCTCAGATACGCAGTATTTT. Translation gives CASTEGGALSDTQYF.

There are a few counts of this clone. This chain uses TRBV10-1 with TRBJ2-2; the match to TRBD2 covers 12 bases. The V gene's germline CDR1 is WNHNN and CDR2 SYGVQD (reference sequence). V gave up 8 bases and J gave up 6 bases; unmatched junction bases: 7. CDR3 length equals 15 residues. CDR3 protein: CASSSGRATPGELFF. DNA of the CDR3: TGCGCCAGCTCTAGCGGGAGGGCCACCCCCGGGGAGCTGTTTTTT.

The chain employs TRBV7-8 and TRBJ2-7; weak D call: TRBD2 (6 bases). Trimming took off 5 bases at V and 3 bases at J, with 14 bases between the two ends. Looked up from germline, CDR1 is SGHVS and CDR2 is FQNEAQ. CDR3 size: 14 residues. CDR3 region: CASSLVARGYEQYF. Here the CDR3 DNA reads TGTGCCAGCAGCCTTGTAGCGCGGGGCTACGAGCAGTACTTC.

The V and J genes are TRBV4-1 and TRBJ2-1; 13 bases are shared with TRBD2. This CDR3 contains 18 residues. Per the germline V gene, CDR1 is MGHRA and CDR2 is YSYEKL. The trim removed 3 bases at V and 3 bases at J, leaving 8 bases unmatched. The CDR3 reads CASSQARLAGGIYNEQFF. The CDR3 DNA is TGCGCCAGCAGCCAGGCCCGACTAGCGGGGGGAATCTACAATGAGCAGTTCTTC.

V usage is TRBV6-5 and J usage is TRBJ2-7; TRBD2 aligns across 15 bases. The CDR3 consists of 15 residues. Germline V CDR1 and CDR2: MNHEY, SVGAGI. Trimming at V came to 6 bases and at J to 5 bases, leaving 5 bases not matched to a gene. CDR3 DNA sequence: TGTGCCAGCAGGTGGACTAGCGGGAGGGAAAACGAGCAGTACTTC. The encoded protein is CASRWTSGRENEQYF.

The V call is TRBV29-1, the J call TRBJ2-3; D remains unclear. V was pared by 7 bases and J by 1 base, with 9 bases between. CDR1 SQVTM and CDR2 ANQGSEA come from the germline V gene. The CDR3 consists of 12 residues. The CDR3 sequence is CSAQLGTDTQYF. The CDR3 DNA is TGCAGCGCTCAGTTGGGCACAGATACGCAGTATTTT.